The entry below gives a single T cell receptor beta chain sequence along with its context. The target antigen is unknown. This entry comes from a study of regulatory T cells in long-lasting Graves disease. The study, taken as a whole, reports: TCR diversity was lower in persistent than newly diagnosed Graves' disease. Favoring TRBV28, TRBJ1-2 and TRBJ2-5 was a feature seen in persistent disease.

TCR beta libraries were built with iRepertoire HTBI primers and Arm-PCR of CDR3 regions. TCRdb itself ran the multiplex PCR reads through MiXCR, one entry per CDR3 protein. Of roughly 470,000 distinct CDR3 sequences listed, roughly 20% are singletons. The CDR3 runs to 13 residues. Germline values: CDR1 MNHNS, CDR2 SASEGT. V was trimmed by 6 bases and J by 3 bases, leaving 12 bases between them. The time point was: persistent/refractory GD, antithyroid drugs over 5 years with positive TRAb. PBMC-derived RNA was used for the TCR library. Diagnoses of Graves' disease were made by American Thyroid Association guidelines.

This receptor was identified in a female donor with Graves disease. The input for sequencing was peripheral blood mononuclear cells (PBMCs), taken when the disease was refractory, from a patient treated with antithyroid drugs. The J gene is TRBJ2-7, the V gene TRBV6-1, with unresolved D. CDR3: CASSSQLVYEQYF. CDR3 nucleotide sequence: TGTGCCAGCAGCTCCCAGCTAGTCTACGAGCAGTACTTC.